These 9 T cell receptor beta chains were all obtained from the same sample, sequenced in a study of blood T cell repertoires in COVID-19. The data were produced by immunoSEQ multiplex PCR, yet TCRdb's version contains in-frame clones alone and is incomplete. This table has tens of thousands of clones, roughly nine tenths appearing once. Sequenced material: peripheral blood. The receptors here all came from a man in his forties or fifties with active COVID-19.

The chain recombines TRBV19 with TRBJ1-5; TRBD1 matches 7 bases. J was trimmed by 0 bases and V by 4 bases; bases with no gene match: 0. This CDR3 is built from 14 residues. Germline lookup yields CDR1 LNHDA and CDR2 SQIVND (reference sequence). CDR3 sequence (DNA): TGTGCCAGTAGTAGGACAGGTAGCAATCAGCCCCAGCATTTT. It translates to CASSRTGSNQPQHF. Full variable domain (rest looked up from reference TRBV19 and TRBJ1-5): DGGITQSPKYLFRKEGQNVTLSCEQNLNHDAMYWYRQDPGQGLRLIYYSQIVNDFQKGDIAEGYSVSREKKESFPLTVTSAQKNPTAFYLCASSRTGSNQPQHFGDGTRLSIL.

This chain uses TRBV2 with TRBJ2-1; maybe TRBD1 (5 bases). The CDR3 consists of 12 residues. V was shortened by 10 bases and J by 7 bases, with 14 bases between the two germline ends. CDR1 is SNHLY and CDR2 is FYNNEI in the germline V gene. CDR3 region: CATRRYRNEQFF. Here the CDR3 DNA reads TGTGCCACCCGAAGATACAGGAATGAGCAGTTCTTC. Full variable domain (remainder filled in from reference TRBV2 and TRBJ2-1): EPEVTQTPSHQVTQMGQEVILRCVPISNHLYFYWYRQILGQKVEFLVSFYNNEISEKSEIFDDQFSVERPDGSNFTLKIRSTKLEDSAMYFCATRRYRNEQFFGPGTRLTVL.

V and J are TRBV27 and TRBJ1-1, with TRBD1 matching 9 bases. CDR3 length equals 16 residues. Unmatched junction bases numbered 10, after V lost 5 bases and J lost 3 bases. Germline assignment: CDR1 MNHEY and CDR2 SMNVEV (reference sequence). CDR3 coding DNA: TGTGCCAGCAGTCCCACCACAGGGGGCTGGTACACTGAAGCTTTCTTT. It codes for CASSPTTGGWYTEAFF.

The CDR3 sequence is CASRPRRQDPTEAFF. Here the CDR3 DNA reads TGTGCCAGCAGACCCCGAAGACAGGACCCCACTGAAGCTTTCTTT. The chain recombines TRBV27 with TRBJ1-1; a possible D gene is TRBD1 (6 bases). The CDR3 runs 15 residues. The V gene lost 6 bases and the J gene lost 4 bases, with 18 bases spanning the gap. Germline values: CDR1 MNHEY, CDR2 SMNVEV (reference sequence).

This clone showed up just a few times. In DNA, the CDR3 is TGTGCCAGCAGTTACTCGACAGACCTCTCTGGAAACACCATATATTTT. Protein product: CASSYSTDLSGNTIYF. The chain combines TRBV6-5 with TRBJ1-3; maybe TRBD1 (5 bases). This CDR3 spans 16 amino acids. Trimming took off 0 bases at V and 0 bases at J, with 9 bases between the two ends. Looked up from germline, CDR1 is MNHEY and CDR2 is SVGAGI.

This chain joins TRBV9 and TRBJ1-3; D unclear. V lost 2 bases and J lost 2, with 11 bases in between. Germline CDR1 reads SGDLS; CDR2 reads YYNGEE. This CDR3 contains 15 residues. CDR3 protein: CASSVGGRAGNTIYF. The CDR3 region has the DNA TGTGCCAGCAGCGTTGGAGGAAGGGCTGGAAACACCATATATTTT.

CDR3 loop: CASSSGDRINYGYTF. The CDR3 DNA is TGTGCCAGCAGCTCCGGGGACAGGATCAACTATGGCTACACCTTC. The chain recombines TRBV5-4 with TRBJ1-2, with 8 positions matching TRBD1. Unmatched junction bases numbered 6, after V lost 3 bases and J lost 2 bases. The germline CDR1 and CDR2 sequences are SGHNT and YYREEE (reference sequence). The CDR3 has 15 residues.

The chain links TRBV5-5 to TRBJ2-3; 9 nucleotides align to TRBD1. V dropped 3 bases and J dropped 5; count of bases not matched to a gene: 4. Germline CDR1 is SGHKS and CDR2 is YYEKEE (reference sequence). This CDR3 contains 14 residues. The CDR3: CASSSRQGGDTQYF. CDR3 sequence (DNA): TGTGCCAGCAGCTCCCGACAGGGGGGAGATACGCAGTATTTT.

The chain joins TRBV4-1 to TRBJ2-1, with TRBD2 matching 14 bases. There are 16 residues in the CDR3. Germline V gives CDR1 MGHRA, CDR2 YSYEKL. V shed 2 bases, J shed 10 bases, and the junction held 7 bases outside the gene matches. Here the CDR3 DNA reads TGCGCCAGCAGCCAACCGACTAGCGGGGGGGCCCGGGAGCAGTTCTTC. Encoded protein: CASSQPTSGGAREQFF.